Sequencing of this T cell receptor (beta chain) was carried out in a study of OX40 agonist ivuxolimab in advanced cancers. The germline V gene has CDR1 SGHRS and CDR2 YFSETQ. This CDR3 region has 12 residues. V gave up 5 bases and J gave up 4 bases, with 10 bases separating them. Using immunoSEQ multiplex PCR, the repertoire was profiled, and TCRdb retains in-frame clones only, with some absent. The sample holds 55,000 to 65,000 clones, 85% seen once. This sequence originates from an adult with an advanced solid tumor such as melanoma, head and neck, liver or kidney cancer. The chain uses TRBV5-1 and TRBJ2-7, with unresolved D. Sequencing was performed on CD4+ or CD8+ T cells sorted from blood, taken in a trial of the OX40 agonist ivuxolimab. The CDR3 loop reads CASSSDNYEQYF. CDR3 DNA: TGCGCCAGCAGTTCCGACAATTACGAGCAGTACTTC.